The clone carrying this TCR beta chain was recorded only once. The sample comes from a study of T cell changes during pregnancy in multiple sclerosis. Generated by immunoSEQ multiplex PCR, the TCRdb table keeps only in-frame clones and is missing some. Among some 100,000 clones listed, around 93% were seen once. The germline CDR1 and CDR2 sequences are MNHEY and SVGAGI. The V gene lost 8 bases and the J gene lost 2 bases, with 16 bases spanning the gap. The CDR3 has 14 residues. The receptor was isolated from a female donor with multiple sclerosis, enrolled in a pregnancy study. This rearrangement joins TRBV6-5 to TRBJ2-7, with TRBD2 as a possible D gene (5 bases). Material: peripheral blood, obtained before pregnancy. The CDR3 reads CASGTRAGPYEQYF. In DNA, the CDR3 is TGTGCCAGCGGTACTAGGGCCGGCCCCTACGAGCAGTACTTC.